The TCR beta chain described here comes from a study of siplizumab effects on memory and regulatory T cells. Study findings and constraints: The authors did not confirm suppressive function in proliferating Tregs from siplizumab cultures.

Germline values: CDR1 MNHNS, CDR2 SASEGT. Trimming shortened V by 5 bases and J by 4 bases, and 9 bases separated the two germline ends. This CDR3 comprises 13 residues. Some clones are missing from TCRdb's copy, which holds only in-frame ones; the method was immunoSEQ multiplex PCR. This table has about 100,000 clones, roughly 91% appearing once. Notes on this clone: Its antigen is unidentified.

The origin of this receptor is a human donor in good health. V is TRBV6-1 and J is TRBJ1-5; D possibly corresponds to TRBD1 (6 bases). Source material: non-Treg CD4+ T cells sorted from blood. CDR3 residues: CASSLQGNQPQHF. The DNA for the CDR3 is TGTGCCAGCAGTTTACAGGGTAATCAGCCCCAGCATTTT.